Presented here are 8 T cell receptor beta chains from one specimen sequenced in a study of cytomegalovirus exposure and HLA in healthy donors. PCR amplification relied on 60 Vbeta primers (plus 13 Jbeta primers). Sequenced by immunoSEQ multiplex PCR; TCRdb stores in-frame clones only, minus some. This table has about 120,000 clones, less than 80% appearing once. The sequencing sample was made of PBMCs. The source of these receptors is a woman aged 50 to 65 in good health and CMV-seropositive.

The rearrangement joins TRBV29-1 to TRBJ2-7; possibly TRBD1 for D (6 bases). Trimming removed 5 bases at V and 0 bases at J, with 11 bases between. Germline V gene data show CDR1 as SQVTM and CDR2 as ANQGSEA. The length of the CDR3 is 13 residues. The DNA for the CDR3 is TGCAGCGTTCTCCAGGGGAGCTCCTACGAGCAGTACTTC. Translation gives CSVLQGSSYEQYF.

This clone was seen a few times. This chain connects TRBV19 to TRBJ1-5, with D tentatively TRBD1 (6 bases). This CDR3 is 12 amino acids long. Looked up from germline, CDR1 is LNHDA and CDR2 is SQIVND (reference sequence). The germline V and J ends were trimmed by 7 bases and 4 bases, with 8 bases remaining between them. This CDR3 is CASTQGNQPQHF. DNA of the CDR3: TGTGCCAGTACACAGGGTAATCAGCCCCAGCATTTT. Full variable domain (outside the CDR3, taken from reference TRBV19 and TRBJ1-5): DGGITQSPKYLFRKEGQNVTLSCEQNLNHDAMYWYRQDPGQGLRLIYYSQIVNDFQKGDIAEGYSVSREKKESFPLTVTSAQKNPTAFYLCASTQGNQPQHFGDGTRLSIL.

This clone was counted only a few times. The gene calls are TRBV9 and TRBJ2-1; 14 bases map to TRBD2. V shed 3 bases and J 3 bases; nucleotides not matched to a gene: 20. Germline V gene data show CDR1 as SGDLS and CDR2 as YYNGEE. This CDR3 has 22 amino acids. In DNA, the CDR3 is TGTGCCAGCAGCGACACATCCGGGACTAGCGGGGGACTGAACCATCTCTACAATGAGCAGTTCTTC. Protein sequence: CASSDTSGTSGGLNHLYNEQFF. Variable domain in full (rest from reference TRBV9 and TRBJ2-1): DSGVTQTPKHLITATGQRVTLRCSPRSGDLSVYWYQQSLDQGLQFLIQYYNGEERAKGNILERFSAQQFPDLHSELNLSSLELGDSALYFCASSDTSGTSGGLNHLYNEQFFGPGTRLTVL.

This chain uses TRBV13 with TRBJ1-5; D is undetermined. This CDR3 is built from 13 residues. Germline V gene sequence: CDR1 PRHDT, CDR2 FYEKMQ (reference sequence). The germline V and J ends were trimmed by 4 bases and 3 bases, with 7 bases remaining between them. CDR3 residues: CASSSGPNQPQHF. The DNA for the CDR3 is TGTGCCAGCAGCTCCGGTCCCAATCAGCCCCAGCATTTT.

The CDR3 loop is CASSKEPNGYNSPLHF. The CDR3 DNA sequence: TGTGCCAGCAGTAAAGAGCCCAACGGCTATAATTCACCCCTCCACTTT. The chain uses TRBV6-1 and TRBJ1-6, with D uncertain. The ends were cut back, 5 bases at V and 3 bases at J, with 14 bases in the middle. Germline CDR1 is MNHNS and CDR2 is SASEGT. The CDR3 is 16 amino acids.

This clone was counted a few times. This same CDR3 is encoded by further DNA sequences in the sample. The chain has TRBV12-5 and TRBJ1-6; D unresolved. Trimming stripped 5 bases from V and 9 bases from J, with 8 bases between. The CDR3 spans 12 residues. Germline CDR1 LGHNT, CDR2 FRNRAP. The CDR3 region is CASGPLFSPLHF. The CDR3 nucleotides are TGTGCTAGTGGTCCCCTTTTTTCACCCCTCCACTTT. Based on the CDR3 plus reference TRBV12-5 and TRBJ1-6, the full variable domain is DARVTQTPRHKVTEMGQEVTMRCQPILGHNTVFWYRQTMMQGLELLAYFRNRAPLDDSGMPKDRFSAEMPDATLATLKIQPSEPRDSAVYFCASGPLFSPLHFGNGTRLTVT.

In its sample, this clone is medium-sized. The gene calls are TRBV6-5 and TRBJ1-4, with 7 positions matching TRBD1. Looked up from germline, CDR1 is MNHEY and CDR2 is SVGAGI. V lost 6 bases to trimming and J lost 6 bases; unmatched junction nucleotides: 7. This CDR3 has 14 amino acids. The CDR3 is CASRQGGGDEKLFF. Here the CDR3 DNA reads TGTGCCAGCAGGCAAGGGGGCGGTGATGAAAAACTGTTTTTT.

The V and J genes are TRBV29-1 and TRBJ2-5; D is possibly TRBD2 (5 bases). Germline V gene sequence: CDR1 SQVTM, CDR2 ANQGSEA. The V end lost 3 bases, the J end lost 4 bases, and 15 bases lay between the germline ends. This CDR3 is built from 14 residues. CDR3 in amino acids: CSVEWAGRRETQYF. In nucleotides, the CDR3 is TGCAGCGTTGAGTGGGCGGGTCGGAGAGAGACCCAGTACTTC.